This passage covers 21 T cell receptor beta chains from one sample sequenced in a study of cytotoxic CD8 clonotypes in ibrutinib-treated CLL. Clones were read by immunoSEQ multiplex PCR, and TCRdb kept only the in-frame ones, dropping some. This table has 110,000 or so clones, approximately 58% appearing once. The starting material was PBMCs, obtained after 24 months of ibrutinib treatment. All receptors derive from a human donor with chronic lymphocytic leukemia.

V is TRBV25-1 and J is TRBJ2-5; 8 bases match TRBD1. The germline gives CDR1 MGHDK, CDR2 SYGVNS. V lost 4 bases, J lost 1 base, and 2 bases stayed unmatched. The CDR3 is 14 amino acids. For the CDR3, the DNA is TGTGCCAGCAGTGCGGACAGGGTCCAAGAGACCCAGTACTTC. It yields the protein CASSADRVQETQYF.

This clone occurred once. The CDR3: CASSPERGRDNEQFF. The CDR3 nucleotides read TGTGCCAGTAGTCCGGAGCGGGGAAGGGACAATGAGCAGTTCTTC. This chain joins TRBV19 and TRBJ2-1; 7 bases map to TRBD2. The junction had 9 bases not matched to a gene; V was cut back by 5 bases and J by 5 bases. This CDR3 is 15 amino acids long. Germline CDR1 reads LNHDA; CDR2 reads SQIVND (reference sequence).

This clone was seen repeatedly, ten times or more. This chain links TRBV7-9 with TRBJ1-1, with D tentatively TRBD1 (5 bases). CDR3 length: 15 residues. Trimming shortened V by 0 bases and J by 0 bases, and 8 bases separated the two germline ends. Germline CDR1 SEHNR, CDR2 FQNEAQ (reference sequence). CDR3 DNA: TGTGCCAGCAGCTTAGCGGAGGGGATGAACACTGAAGCTTTCTTT. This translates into CASSLAEGMNTEAFF.

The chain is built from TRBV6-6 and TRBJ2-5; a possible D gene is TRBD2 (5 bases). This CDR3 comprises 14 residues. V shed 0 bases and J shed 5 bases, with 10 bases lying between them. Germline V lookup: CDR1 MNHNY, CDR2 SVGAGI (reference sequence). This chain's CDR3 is CASSYSRSGETQYF. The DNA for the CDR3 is TGTGCCAGCAGTTACTCGAGGAGCGGTGAGACCCAGTACTTC.

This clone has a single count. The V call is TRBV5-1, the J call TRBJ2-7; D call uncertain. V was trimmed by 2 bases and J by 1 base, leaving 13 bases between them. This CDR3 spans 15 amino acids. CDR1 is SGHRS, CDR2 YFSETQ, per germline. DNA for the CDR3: TGCGCCAGCAGCTTAGTGACCGGGCCATCCTACGAGCAGTACTTC. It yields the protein CASSLVTGPSYEQYF.

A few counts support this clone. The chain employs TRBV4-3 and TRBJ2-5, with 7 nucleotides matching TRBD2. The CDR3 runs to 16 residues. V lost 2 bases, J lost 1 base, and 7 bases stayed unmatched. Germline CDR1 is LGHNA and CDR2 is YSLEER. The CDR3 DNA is TGCGCCAGCAGCCAAAAATTGGGGGGGGGCCAAGAGACCCAGTACTTC. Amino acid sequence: CASSQKLGGGQETQYF.

Written as DNA, the CDR3 is TGTGCCAGCAGCTTAAATGATGGCTGGAACACAGATACGCAGTATTTT. Translated: CASSLNDGWNTDTQYF. V gene TRBV7-3 combines with J gene TRBJ2-3; the D is unclear. V dropped 1 base and J dropped 2 bases, with 13 bases sitting between them. The CDR3 sequence is 16 residues long. Germline V CDR1 and CDR2: SGHTA, FQGTGA.

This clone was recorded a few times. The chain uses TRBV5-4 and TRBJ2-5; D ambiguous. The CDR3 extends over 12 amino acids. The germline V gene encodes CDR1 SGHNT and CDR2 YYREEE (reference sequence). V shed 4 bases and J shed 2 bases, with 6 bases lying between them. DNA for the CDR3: TGTGCCAGCAGCGATACGCAAGAGACCCAGTACTTC. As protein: CASSDTQETQYF.

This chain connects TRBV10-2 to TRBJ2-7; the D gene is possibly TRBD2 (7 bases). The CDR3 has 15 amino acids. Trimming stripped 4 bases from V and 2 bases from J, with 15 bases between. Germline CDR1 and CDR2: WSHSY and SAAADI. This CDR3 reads CASSGSAGTTYEQYF. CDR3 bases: TGCGCCAGCAGTGGCTCAGCGGGGACAACCTACGAGCAGTACTTC.

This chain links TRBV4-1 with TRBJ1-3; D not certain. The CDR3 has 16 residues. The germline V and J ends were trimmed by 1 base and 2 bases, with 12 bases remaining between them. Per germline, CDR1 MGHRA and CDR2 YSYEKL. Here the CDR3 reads CASSQGVPGAGNTIYF. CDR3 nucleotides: TGCGCCAGCAGCCAAGGGGTTCCAGGCGCTGGAAACACCATATATTTT.

CDR3 residues: CASSYVGQGTGELFF. In nucleotides, the CDR3 is TGTGCCAGCAGTTACGTGGGGCAGGGCACCGGGGAGCTGTTTTTT. The V gene is TRBV6-5, the J gene TRBJ2-2; possible D gene TRBD1, 5 bases. Germline V CDR1 and CDR2: MNHEY, SVGAGI. Trimming took off 2 bases at V and 4 bases at J, with 11 bases between the two ends. The CDR3 contains 15 residues.

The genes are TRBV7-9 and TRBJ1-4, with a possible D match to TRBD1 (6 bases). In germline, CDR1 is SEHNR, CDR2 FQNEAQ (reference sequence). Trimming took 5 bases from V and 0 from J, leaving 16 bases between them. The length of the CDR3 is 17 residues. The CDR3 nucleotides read TGTGCCAGCAGCGTTGAACAGGGAGGCCCAACTAATGAAAAACTGTTTTTT. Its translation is CASSVEQGGPTNEKLFF.

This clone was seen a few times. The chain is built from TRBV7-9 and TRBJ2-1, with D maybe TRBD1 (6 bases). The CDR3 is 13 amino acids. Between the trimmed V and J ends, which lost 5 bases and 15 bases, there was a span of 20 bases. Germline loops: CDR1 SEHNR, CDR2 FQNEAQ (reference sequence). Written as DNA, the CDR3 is TGTGCCAGCAGCGTACGGGACACCCATCCCCTGTTCTTC. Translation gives CASSVRDTHPLFF.

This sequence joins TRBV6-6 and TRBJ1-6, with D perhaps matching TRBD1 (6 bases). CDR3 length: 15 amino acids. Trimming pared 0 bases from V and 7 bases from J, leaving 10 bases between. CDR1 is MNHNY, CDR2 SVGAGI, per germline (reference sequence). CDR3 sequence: CASSYSTTGNSPLHF. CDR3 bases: TGTGCCAGCAGTTACTCGACGACAGGAAATTCACCCCTCCACTTT.

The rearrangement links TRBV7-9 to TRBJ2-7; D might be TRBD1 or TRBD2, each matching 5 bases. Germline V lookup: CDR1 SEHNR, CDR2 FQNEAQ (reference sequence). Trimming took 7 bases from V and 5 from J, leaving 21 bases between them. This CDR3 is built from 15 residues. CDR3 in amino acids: CASTPYRGNIDEQYF. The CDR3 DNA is TGTGCCAGCACACCGTATCGGGGCAATATCGACGAGCAGTACTTC.

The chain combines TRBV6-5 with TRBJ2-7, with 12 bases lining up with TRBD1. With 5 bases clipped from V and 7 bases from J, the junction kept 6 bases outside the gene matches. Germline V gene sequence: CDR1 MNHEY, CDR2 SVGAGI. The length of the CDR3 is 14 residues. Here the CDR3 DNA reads TGTGCCAGCAGTATGGGACAGGGGGCGCGGGAGCAGTACTTC. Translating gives CASSMGQGAREQYF.

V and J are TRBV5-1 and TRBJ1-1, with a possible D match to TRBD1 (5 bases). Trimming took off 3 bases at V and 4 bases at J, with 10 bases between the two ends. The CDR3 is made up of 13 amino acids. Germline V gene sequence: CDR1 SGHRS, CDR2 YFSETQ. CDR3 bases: TGCGCCAGCAGCTCTGGGGCCAGCACTGAAGCTTTCTTT. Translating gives CASSSGASTEAFF. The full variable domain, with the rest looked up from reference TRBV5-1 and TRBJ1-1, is KAGVTQTPRYLIKTRGQQVTLSCSPISGHRSVSWYQQTPGQGLQFLFEYFSETQRNKGNFPGRFSGRQFSNSRSEMNVSTLELGDSALYLCASSSGASTEAFFGQGTRLTVV.

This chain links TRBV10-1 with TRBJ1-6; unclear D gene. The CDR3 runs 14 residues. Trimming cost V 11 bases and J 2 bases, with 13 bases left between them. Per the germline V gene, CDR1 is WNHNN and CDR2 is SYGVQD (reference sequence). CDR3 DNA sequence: TGCGCCCGTAGCCCCGGGCCCTATAATTCACCCCTCCACTTT. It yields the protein CARSPGPYNSPLHF.

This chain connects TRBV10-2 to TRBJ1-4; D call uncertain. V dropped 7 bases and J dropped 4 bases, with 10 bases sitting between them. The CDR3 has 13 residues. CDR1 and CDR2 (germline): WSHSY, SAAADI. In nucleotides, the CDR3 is TGCGCCAGCAAAGAGTACGGTAATGAAAAACTGTTTTTT. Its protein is CASKEYGNEKLFF.

For the CDR3, the DNA is TGCGCCAGCAGCTTGAAATCGAACCACGAGCAGTACTTC. This sequence encodes CASSLKSNHEQYF. This chain connects TRBV5-1 to TRBJ2-7; D not resolved. The CDR3 is 13 residues long. Per the germline V gene, CDR1 is SGHRS and CDR2 is YFSETQ. V was shortened by 1 base and J by 5 bases, with 10 bases between the two germline ends.

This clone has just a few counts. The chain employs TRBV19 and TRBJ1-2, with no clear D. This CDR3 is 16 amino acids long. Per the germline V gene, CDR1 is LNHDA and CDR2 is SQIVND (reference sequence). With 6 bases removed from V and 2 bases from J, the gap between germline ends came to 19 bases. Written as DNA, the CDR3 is TGTGCCAGTAGAACCCAAATTAGGGTCGGGAACTATGGCTACACCTTC. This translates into CASRTQIRVGNYGYTF.